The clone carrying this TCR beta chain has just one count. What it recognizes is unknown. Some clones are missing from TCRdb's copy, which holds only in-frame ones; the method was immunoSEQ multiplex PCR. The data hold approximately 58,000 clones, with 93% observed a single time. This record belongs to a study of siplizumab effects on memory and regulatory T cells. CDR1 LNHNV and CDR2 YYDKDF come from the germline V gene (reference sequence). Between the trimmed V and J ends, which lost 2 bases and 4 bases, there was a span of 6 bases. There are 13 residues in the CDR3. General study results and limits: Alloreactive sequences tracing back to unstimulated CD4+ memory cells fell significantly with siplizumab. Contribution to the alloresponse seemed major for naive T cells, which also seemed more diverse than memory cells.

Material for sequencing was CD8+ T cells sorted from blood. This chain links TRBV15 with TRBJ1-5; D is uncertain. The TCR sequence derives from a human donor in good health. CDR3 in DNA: TGTGCCACCAGCAGATTCAGGAATCAGCCCCAGCATTTT. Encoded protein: CATSRFRNQPQHF.